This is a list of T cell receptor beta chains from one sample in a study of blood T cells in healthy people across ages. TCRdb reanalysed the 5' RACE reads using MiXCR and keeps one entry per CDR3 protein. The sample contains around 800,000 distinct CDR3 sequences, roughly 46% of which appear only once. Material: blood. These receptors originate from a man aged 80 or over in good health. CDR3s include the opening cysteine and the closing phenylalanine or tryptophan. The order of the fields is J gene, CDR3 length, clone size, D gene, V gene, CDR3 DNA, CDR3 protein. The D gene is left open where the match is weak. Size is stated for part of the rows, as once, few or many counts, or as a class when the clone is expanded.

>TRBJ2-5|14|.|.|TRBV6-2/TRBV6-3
TGTGCCAGCAGCTACGGGACCAACGAAGAGACCCAGTACTTC
CASSYGTNEETQYF
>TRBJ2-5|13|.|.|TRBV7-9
TGTGCCAGCAGCTCCAGGGGAGGAGAGACCCAGTACTTC
CASSSRGGETQYF
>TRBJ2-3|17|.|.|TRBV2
TGTGCCAGCAGTGAATTGAAGGCGGGAAGGGTCACAGATACGCAGTATTTT
CASSELKAGRVTDTQYF
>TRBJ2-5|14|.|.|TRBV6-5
TGTGCTAGCAGTTACGGACGGGGCGTAGAGACCCAGTACTTC
CASSYGRGVETQYF
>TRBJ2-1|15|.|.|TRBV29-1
TGCAGCGTTGAAGGGGTAGGCAGCTCCTACAATGAGCAGTTCTTC
CSVEGVGSSYNEQFF
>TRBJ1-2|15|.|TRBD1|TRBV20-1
TGCAGCGACTTTGAGGGGGCCGATCATAACTATGGCTACACCTTC
CSDFEGADHNYGYTF
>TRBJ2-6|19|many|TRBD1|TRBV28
TGTGCCAGCAGTTCTTTCTCCCGGGACAGAAGTGGAGGGGCCAACGTCCTGACTTTC
CASSSFSRDRSGGANVLTF
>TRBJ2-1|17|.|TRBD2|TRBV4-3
TGCGCCAGCAGCCAAGGACTAGCGGGCAGCTCCTACAATGAGCAGTTCTTC
CASSQGLAGSSYNEQFF
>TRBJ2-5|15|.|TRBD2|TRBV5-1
TGCGCCAGCAGGGAGCCGGGACTAGGGGCAGAGACCCAGTACTTC
CASREPGLGAETQYF
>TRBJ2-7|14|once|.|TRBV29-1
TGCAGCGTTGAAGGAGTGACAGGCTTATTCAAGCAGTACTTC
CSVEGVTGLFKQYF
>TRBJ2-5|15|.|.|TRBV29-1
TGCAGCGTCATGCTGTTGGGTGGTGGGCAAGAGACCCAGTACTTC
CSVMLLGGGQETQYF
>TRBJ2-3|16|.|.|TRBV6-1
TGTGCCGGCCGGCTTGGTAGCGGCCCCGACACAGATACGCAGTATTTT
CAGRLGSGPDTDTQYF
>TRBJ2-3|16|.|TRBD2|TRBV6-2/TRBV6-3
TGTGCCAGCAGACGCGGACTAGCTCTTAGCACAGATACGCAGTATTTT
CASRRGLALSTDTQYF
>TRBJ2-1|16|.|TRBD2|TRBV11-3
TGTGCCAGCAGCTTAGGGACTAGCGGTGTCTACAATGGGCAGTTCTTC
CASSLGTSGVYNGQFF
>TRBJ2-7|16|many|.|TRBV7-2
TGTGCCAGCAGCTTAGTGGTCCAGGCCTCCGCCTACGAGCAGTACTTC
CASSLVVQASAYEQYF
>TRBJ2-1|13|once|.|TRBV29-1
TGCAGCGTTGTTCTTATGTCCTACAATGAGCAGTTCTTC
CSVVLMSYNEQFF
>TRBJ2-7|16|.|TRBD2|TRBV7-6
TGTGCCAGCAGCTTAAGGCTAGCGGGTGGAACCTACGAGCAGTACTTC
CASSLRLAGGTYEQYF
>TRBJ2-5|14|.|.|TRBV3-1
TGTGCCAGCAGCCTAGGGACTGGCCAAGACACCCAGTACTTC
CASSLGTGQDTQYF
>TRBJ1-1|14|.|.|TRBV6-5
TGTGCTACAAACTCACGGCTGGCCCTCACTGATGCTTTCTTT
CATNSRLALTDAFF
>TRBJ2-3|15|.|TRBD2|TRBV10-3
TGTGCCATCAGTGGGACTAGCGGGGGTCCAGATACGCAGTATTTT
CAISGTSGGPDTQYF
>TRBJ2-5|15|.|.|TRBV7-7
TGTGACAGCAGCTTAGGGGCAGGGATACAAGAGACCCAGTACTTC
CDSSLGAGIQETQYF
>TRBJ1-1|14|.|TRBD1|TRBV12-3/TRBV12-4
TGTGCCAGCAGTCTCAGGGACAGGGCCCCTGAAGCTTTCTTT
CASSLRDRAPEAFF
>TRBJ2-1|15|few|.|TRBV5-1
TGCGCCAGCAGCCACCTGGGGCAGGCGGGCAATGAGCAGTTCTTC
CASSHLGQAGNEQFF
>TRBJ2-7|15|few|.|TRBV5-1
TGCGCCAGCAGCTTGCTGGGACCCGAGGCGACCGAGCAGTACTTC
CASSLLGPEATEQYF
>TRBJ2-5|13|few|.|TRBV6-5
TGTGCCAGCACCGGAACGGTGGGGGCCAAGCAGTACTTC
CASTGTVGAKQYF
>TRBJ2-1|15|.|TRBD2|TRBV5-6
TGTGCCAGCAGCTTTAGCGGGAGCGCCTGGAATGAGCAGTTCTTC
CASSFSGSAWNEQFF
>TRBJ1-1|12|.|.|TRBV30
TGTGCCTGGAACCCCGGGAACACTGAAGCTTTCTTT
CAWNPGNTEAFF
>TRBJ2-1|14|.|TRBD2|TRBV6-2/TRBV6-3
TGTGCCAGCAGTGGGACTAGCGGGCATAATGAGCAGTTCTTC
CASSGTSGHNEQFF
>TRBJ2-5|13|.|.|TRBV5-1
TGCGCCAGCAGCTCCCGGACTGAAGCGACCCAGTACTTC
CASSSRTEATQYF
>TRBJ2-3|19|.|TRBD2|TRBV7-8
TGTGCCAGCAGCCCGCGGATCTCGGAGGGCGGGAGGGGTCCAGATACGCAGTATTTT
CASSPRISEGGRGPDTQYF
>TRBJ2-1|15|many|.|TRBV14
TGTGCCAGCAGCCAAGGGTCAGGGACCTACAATGAGCAGTTCTTC
CASSQGSGTYNEQFF
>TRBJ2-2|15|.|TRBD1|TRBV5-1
TGCGCCAGCAGCAAGGGACAGGCGAACACCGGGGAGCTGTTTTTT
CASSKGQANTGELFF
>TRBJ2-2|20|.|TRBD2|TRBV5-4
TGTGCCAGCAGCTTGGGCCCCACGGCTTTAGCGGGAGGGAGGACCGGGGAGCTGTTTTTT
CASSLGPTALAGGRTGELFF
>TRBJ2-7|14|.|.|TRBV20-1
TGCAGTGCTCTAAGATCTGGACAATCGGTTGAGCAGTACTTC
CSALRSGQSVEQYF
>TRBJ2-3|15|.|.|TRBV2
TGTGCCAGCAGCCCTTCTAGTGTCGGCACAGATACGCAGTATTTT
CASSPSSVGTDTQYF
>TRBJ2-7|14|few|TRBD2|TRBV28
TGTGCCAGCAGTTTCGGACTAGCGGACTACGAGCAGTACTTC
CASSFGLADYEQYF
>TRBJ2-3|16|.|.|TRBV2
TGTGCCAGCAGTGAAGCGCCCGGTGCTAGCACAGATACGCAGTATTTT
CASSEAPGASTDTQYF